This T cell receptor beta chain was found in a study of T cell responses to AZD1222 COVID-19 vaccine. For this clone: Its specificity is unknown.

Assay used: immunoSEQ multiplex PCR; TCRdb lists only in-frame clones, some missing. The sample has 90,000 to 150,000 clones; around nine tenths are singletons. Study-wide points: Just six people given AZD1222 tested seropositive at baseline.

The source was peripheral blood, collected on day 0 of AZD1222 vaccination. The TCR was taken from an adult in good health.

CDR3 sequence reads: CASSYGQGGQPQHF. The CDR3 DNA is TGTGCCAGCAGCTACGGACAGGGGGGACAGCCCCAGCATTTT. This sequence joins TRBV7-9 and TRBJ1-5; 10 positions agree with TRBD1. The CDR3 extends over 14 amino acids. From germline, CDR1 is SEHNR and CDR2 FQNEAQ (reference sequence). V trimming: 4 bases; J trimming: 7 bases; junction bases outside the gene matches: 4. Full variable domain (missing parts from reference TRBV7-9 and TRBJ1-5): DTGVSQNPRHKITKRGQNVTFRCDPISEHNRLYWYRQTLGQGPEFLTYFQNEAQLEKSRLLSDRFSAERPKGSFSTLEIQRTEQGDSAMYLCASSYGQGGQPQHFGDGTRLSIL.